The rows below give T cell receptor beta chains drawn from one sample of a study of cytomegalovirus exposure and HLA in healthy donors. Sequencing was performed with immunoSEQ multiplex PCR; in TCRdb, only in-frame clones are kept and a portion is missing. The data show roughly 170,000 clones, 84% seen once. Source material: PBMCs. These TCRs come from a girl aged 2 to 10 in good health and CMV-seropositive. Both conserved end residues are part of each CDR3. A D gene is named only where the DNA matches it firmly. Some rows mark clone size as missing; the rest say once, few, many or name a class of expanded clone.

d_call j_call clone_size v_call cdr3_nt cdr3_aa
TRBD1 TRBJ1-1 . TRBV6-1 TGTGCCAGCAGCAAGACAGGGAAGAACACTGAAGCTTTCTTT CASSKTGKNTEAFF
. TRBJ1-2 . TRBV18 TGTGCCAGCTCACCTAAGGAGGACTATGGCTACACCTTC CASSPKEDYGYTF
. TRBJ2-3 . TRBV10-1 TGCGCCAGCAGCCACACAGATACGCAGTATTTT CASSHTDTQYF
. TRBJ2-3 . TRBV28 TGTGCCTCAGGGGCGGGAGCCACAGATACGCAGTATTTT CASGAGATDTQYF
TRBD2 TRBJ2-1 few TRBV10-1 TGCGCCAGCAGTTCGACTAGCGGGGGCCCACGCTCCTACAATGAGCAGTTCTTC CASSSTSGGPRSYNEQFF
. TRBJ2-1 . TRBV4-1 TGCGCCAGCAGCCATATTCTACGGAGCCCCTACAATGAGCAGTTCTTC CASSHILRSPYNEQFF
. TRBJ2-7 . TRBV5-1 TGCGCCAGCAGCTTGGGACTTACTCCCTACGAGCAGTACTTC CASSLGLTPYEQYF
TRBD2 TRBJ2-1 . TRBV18 TGTGCCAGCTCTGCCCGACTAGCCCACTCCTACAATGAGCAGTTCTTC CASSARLAHSYNEQFF
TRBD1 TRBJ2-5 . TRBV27 TGTGCCAGCAGCTCCCAGGGGGAGAGAGAGACCCAGTACTTC CASSSQGERETQYF
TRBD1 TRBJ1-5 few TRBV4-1 TGCGCCAGCAGCCAATACGGGACAGGGGGTGATCAGCCCCAGCATTTT CASSQYGTGGDQPQHF
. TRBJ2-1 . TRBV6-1 TGTGCCAGCAGTACGGGATTAGACAATGAGCAGTTCTTC CASSTGLDNEQFF
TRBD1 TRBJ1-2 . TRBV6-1 TGTGCCAGCAGGGAACGGACAGGGACCTATGGCTACACCTTC CASRERTGTYGYTF
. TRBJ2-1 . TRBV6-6 TGTGCCAGCAGCCGACTTCCCAATGAGCAGTTCTTC CASSRLPNEQFF
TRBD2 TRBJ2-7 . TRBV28 TGTGCCAGCAGTTTAGTACTAGCGGACTACTACGAGCAGTACTTC CASSLVLADYYEQYF
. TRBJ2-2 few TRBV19 TGTGCCAGTAGCCTAAAAGGACAGACCGGGGAGCTGTTTTTT CASSLKGQTGELFF
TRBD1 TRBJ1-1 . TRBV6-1 TGTGCCAGCAGTGGCCGACAGGGGGCCGGTGCTTTCTTT CASSGRQGAGAFF
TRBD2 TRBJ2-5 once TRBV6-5 TGTGCCAGCAGTTACGGGGGAGGGGTGCAAGAGACCCAGTACTTC CASSYGGGVQETQYF
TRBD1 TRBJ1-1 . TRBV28 TGTGCCACCCCAGTTTATGGGACAGACGCCATAAACTTGAACACTGAAGCTTTCTTT CATPVYGTDAINLNTEAFF
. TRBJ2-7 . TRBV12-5 TGTGCTAGTGGTTTGGAGGGTAACGGGATCTACGAGCAGTACTTC CASGLEGNGIYEQYF
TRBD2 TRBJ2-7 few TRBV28 TGTGCCAGCAGTGTACTAGCGGGAGGAGGGGAGCAGTACTTC CASSVLAGGGEQYF
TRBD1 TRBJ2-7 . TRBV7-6 TGTGCCAGCAGCTTAATCACGGGACAGGGGGCATCCGAGCAGTACTTC CASSLITGQGASEQYF
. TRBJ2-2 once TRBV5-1 TGCGCCAGCAGCTTTTTATCCGACACCGGGGAGCTGTTTTTT CASSFLSDTGELFF
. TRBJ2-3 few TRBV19 TGTGCCAGTGACGGGGGACTCACCACAGATACGCAGTATTTT CASDGGLTTDTQYF
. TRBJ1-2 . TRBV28 TGTGCCAGCAGCCCGCGGTTTGTTCATGGCTACACCTTC CASSPRFVHGYTF
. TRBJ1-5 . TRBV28 TGTGCCAGCAGCCCTTCTTCGCGGGGTACGGAGCAGCCCCAGCATTTT CASSPSSRGTEQPQHF
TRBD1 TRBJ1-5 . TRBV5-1 TGCGCCAGCAGCCTAGGGACAGGCTCCCAGCCCCAGCATTTT CASSLGTGSQPQHF
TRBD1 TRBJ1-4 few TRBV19 TGTGCCAGTAGTATGTGGGGGACAGGGGATGAAAAACTGTTTTTT CASSMWGTGDEKLFF
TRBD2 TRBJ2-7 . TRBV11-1 TGTGCCAGCAGCTCCGGGACTAGCGGGAACGCCTACGAGCAGTACTTC CASSSGTSGNAYEQYF
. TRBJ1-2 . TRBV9 TGTGCCAGCAGTATCTCAGGGGAGAATGGCTACACCTTC CASSISGENGYTF
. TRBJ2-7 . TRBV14 TGTGCCAGCAGCCAAGTGGGCAGCCCTATCTACGAGCAGTACTTC CASSQVGSPIYEQYF
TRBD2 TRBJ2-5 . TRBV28 TGTGCCAGCAGCCCTCCCTCGGGGGGGGCGAGGACCCAGTACTTC CASSPPSGGARTQYF
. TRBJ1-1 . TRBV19 TGTGCCAGTAGTCCAGACACCTCCCTGACTGAAGCTTTCTTT CASSPDTSLTEAFF
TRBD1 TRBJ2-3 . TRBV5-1 TGCGCCAGCAGCTCGATGACAGGGGTCACAGATACGCAGTATTTT CASSSMTGVTDTQYF
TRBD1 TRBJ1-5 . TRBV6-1 TGTGCCAGCAGTACCACAGGGGCGGCCAATCAGCCCCAGCATTTT CASSTTGAANQPQHF
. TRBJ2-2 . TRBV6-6 TGTGCCAGCAGTTACTTGGGCAGGGTGGCGCTGTTTTTT CASSYLGRVALFF
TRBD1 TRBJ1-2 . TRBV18 TGTGCCAGCTCACCGGACAGGGACAGACATGGCTACACCTTC CASSPDRDRHGYTF
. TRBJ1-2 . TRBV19 TGTGCCAGTAGTATAGGTTCGACGCTAGTCTATGGCTACACCTTC CASSIGSTLVYGYTF